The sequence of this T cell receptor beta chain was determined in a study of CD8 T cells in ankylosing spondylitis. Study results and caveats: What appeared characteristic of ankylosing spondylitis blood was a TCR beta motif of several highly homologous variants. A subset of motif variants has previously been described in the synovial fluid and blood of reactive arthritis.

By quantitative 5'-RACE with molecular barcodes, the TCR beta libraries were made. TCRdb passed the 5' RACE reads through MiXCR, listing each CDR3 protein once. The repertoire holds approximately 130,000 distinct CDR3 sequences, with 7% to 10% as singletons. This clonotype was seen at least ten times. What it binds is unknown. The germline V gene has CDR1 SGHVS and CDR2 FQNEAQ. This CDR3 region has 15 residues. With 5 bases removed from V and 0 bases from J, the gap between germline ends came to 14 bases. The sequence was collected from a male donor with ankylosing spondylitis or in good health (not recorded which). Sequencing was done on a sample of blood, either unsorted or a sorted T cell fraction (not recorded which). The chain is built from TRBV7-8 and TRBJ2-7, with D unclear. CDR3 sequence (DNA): TGTGCCAGCAGCCGACGGCCTGCCAGCTCCTACGAGCAGTACTTC. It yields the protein CASSRRPASSYEQYF.